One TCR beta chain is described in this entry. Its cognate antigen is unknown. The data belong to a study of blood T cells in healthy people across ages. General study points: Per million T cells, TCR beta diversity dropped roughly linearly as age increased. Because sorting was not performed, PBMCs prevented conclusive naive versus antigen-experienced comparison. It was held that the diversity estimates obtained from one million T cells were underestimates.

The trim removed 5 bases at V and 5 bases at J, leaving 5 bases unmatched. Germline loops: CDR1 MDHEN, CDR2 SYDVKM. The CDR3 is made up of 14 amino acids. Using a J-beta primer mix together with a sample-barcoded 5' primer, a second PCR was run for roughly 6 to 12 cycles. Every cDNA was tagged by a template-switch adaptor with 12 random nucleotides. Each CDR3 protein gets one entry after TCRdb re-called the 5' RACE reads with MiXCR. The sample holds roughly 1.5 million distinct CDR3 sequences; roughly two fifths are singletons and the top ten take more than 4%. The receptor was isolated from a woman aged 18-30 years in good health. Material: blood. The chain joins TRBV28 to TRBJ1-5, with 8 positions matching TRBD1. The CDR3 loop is CASSLGQAHQPQHF. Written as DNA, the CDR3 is TGTGCCAGCAGTCTGGGACAGGCACATCAGCCCCAGCATTTT.